This TCR beta chain was identified during a study of sequential checkpoint blockade in melanoma. Indicated treatment: randomized to nivolumab then ipilimumab (arm A) or the reverse (arm B). By share, this clone counts as medium-sized. The CDR3 covers 20 residues. Assay used: immunoSEQ multiplex PCR; TCRdb lists only in-frame clones, some missing. Of approximately 9,300 clones listed, about 80% were seen once; the top ten hold roughly 14%. V and J are TRBV21-1 and TRBJ1-3; TRBD1, the table's D call, lacks a check against the DNA. TRBV21-1 is a documented pseudogene. The sequence was obtained from a human donor with melanoma. Specimen: CD8+ T cells sorted from blood (inferred from file names), collected from a patient given nivolumab and ipilimumab in sequence. The CDR3 nucleotides read TGTGCCAGCAGCAAACAAGGGACAGGAATCGTTCTAGTTCCTGGAAACACCATATATTTT. Its translation is CASSKQGTGIVLVPGNTIYF.